This entry features one T cell receptor beta chain sequence. Its specificity is unknown. To make TCR beta libraries, researchers used iRepertoire HTBI primers and Arm-PCR of CDR3 regions. MiXCR, applied by TCRdb to the multiplex PCR reads, yields one record per CDR3 protein. The table includes hundreds of thousands of distinct CDR3 sequences, approximately 12% detected once. V dropped 0 bases and J dropped 7 bases, with 7 bases sitting between them. The CDR3 contains 12 residues. In germline, CDR1 is LGHDT, CDR2 YNNKEL (reference sequence). The sample belongs to a study of regulatory T cells in long-lasting Graves disease. Overall study results and limits: The persistent group shared 2,500 or so public clonotypes, more than the approximately 880 shared by new patients.

Time point reported: newly diagnosed GD, antithyroid drugs for less than 3 months. RNA extracted from PBMCs served as the sequencing template. In addition, the sample was reused for a study of T cells in Graves' hyperthyroidism and ophthalmopathy. This second report adds: A set of HTBI primers served as the primers for a first-round RT-PCR of the TCR CDR3.

The input for sequencing was peripheral blood mononuclear cells (PBMCs), taken at new diagnosis, from a patient treated with antithyroid drugs. This TCR came from a man aged 25-45 years with Graves disease. The genes are TRBV3-1 and TRBJ2-7; unclear D gene. The CDR3 DNA is TGTGCCAGCAGCCAAGAGTTCAATGAGCAGTACTTC. This gives the protein CASSQEFNEQYF.